Below, 7 T cell receptor beta chains from the same sample are listed, as sequenced in a study of metastatic and nonmetastatic thyroid tumors. TCRdb re-clonotyped the PCR reads via MiXCR. The sample lists tens of thousands of clones, 20% to 25% occurring once. Each patient came to thyroid surgery without any prior treatment (of any kind). The sequenced material came from tumor tissue. These receptors all come from a female donor with papillary thyroid cancer or a benign thyroid nodule (not recorded which). Some clones in this sample may be carry-over from other donors' samples.

This clone was seen many times. Other DNA variants within this sample encode the same CDR3. The chain combines TRBV2 with TRBJ1-1; a weak D match, TRBD1 (6 bases). The germline gives CDR1 SNHLY, CDR2 FYNNEI. V gave up 2 bases and J gave up 2 bases, with 12 bases separating them. This CDR3 comprises 15 residues. The chain's CDR3 is CASSELRGANTEAFF. CDR3 nucleotide sequence: TGTGCCAGCAGTGAATTGAGGGGGGCAAACACTGAAGCTTTCTTT.

This clone was counted ten times or more. This chain links TRBV6-1 with TRBJ1-4, with 8 bases matching TRBD1. Losses at the gene ends were 1 base for V and 8 bases for J; bases not matched to a gene: 6. Germline V gene sequence: CDR1 MNHNS, CDR2 SASEGT. This CDR3 contains 15 residues. The CDR3 nucleotides read TGTGCCAGCAGTGAAGAGGCAGGGGGCGGCGAAAAACTGTTTTTT. This codes for CASSEEAGGGEKLFF.

Remarks on this clone: A much larger clone differs by one base, so this may be a read error. The V call is TRBV20-1, the J call TRBJ1-4; D call uncertain. The CDR3 is made up of 12 amino acids. Trimming removed 6 bases from V and 0 bases from J, with 5 bases in between. CDR1 and CDR2 from the germline V gene are DFQATT and SNEGSKA (reference sequence). As DNA, the CDR3 is TGCAGTGCCCCGACAACTAATGAAAAACTGTTTTTT. It codes for CSAPTTNEKLFF.

This clone is termed medium-sized. The chain couples TRBV15 to TRBJ1-6; 11 bases map to TRBD1. The CDR3 runs 15 residues. Germline CDR1 and CDR2: LNHNV and YYDKDF (reference sequence). Trimming took 0 bases from V and 9 from J; bases not matched to a gene: 1. CDR3 coding DNA: TGTGCCACCAGCAGAGAGGACAGGGGGCTTTCACCCCTCCACTTT. It encodes CATSREDRGLSPLHF. The full variable domain, its missing parts supplied by reference TRBV15 and TRBJ1-6, is DAMVIQNPRYQVTQFGKPVTLSCSQTLNHNVMYWYQQKSSQAPKLLFHYYDKDFNNEADTPDNFQSRRPNTSFCFLDIRSPGLGDTAMYLCATSREDRGLSPLHFGNGTRLTVT.

This clone showed up just a few times. This chain links TRBV20-1 with TRBJ2-7; either TRBD1 or TRBD2 may fit D (5 bases each). CDR1 is DFQATT, CDR2 SNEGSKA, per germline (reference sequence). The CDR3 has 15 residues. The V gene lost 0 bases and the J gene lost 2 bases, with 14 bases spanning the gap. CDR3: CSARDLEGQAYEQYF. CDR3 nucleotides: TGCAGTGCTAGAGATCTAGAGGGGCAGGCCTACGAGCAGTACTTC.

J is TRBJ2-7 and V is TRBV28; 8 nucleotides agree with TRBD2. This CDR3 region has 16 residues. Unmatched junction bases numbered 7, after V lost 3 bases and J lost 0 bases. Germline V gene lookup returns CDR1 MDHEN and CDR2 SYDVKM. CDR3 nucleotides: TGTGCCAGCAGTTTTCGCGGGCTAGCGGGCTCCTACGAGCAGTACTTC. It encodes CASSFRGLAGSYEQYF. Combining the CDR3 with reference TRBV28 and TRBJ2-7 gives the whole variable domain DVKVTQSSRYLVKRTGEKVFLECVQDMDHENMFWYRQDPGLGLRLIYFSYDVKMKEKGDIPEGYSVSREKKERFSLILESASTNQTSMYLCASSFRGLAGSYEQYFGPGTRLTVT.

The genes are TRBV27 and TRBJ2-7, with TRBD2 identical over 7 bases. V shed 3 bases, J shed 5 bases, and the junction held 10 bases outside the gene matches. CDR1 is MNHEY, CDR2 SMNVEV, per germline (reference sequence). The CDR3 has 15 residues. The CDR3 is CASSLHLSGGNEQYF. CDR3 DNA sequence: TGTGCCAGCAGTTTGCATCTATCGGGAGGTAACGAGCAGTACTTC.